A selection of T cell receptor beta chains follows, all from one sample in a study of cytomegalovirus exposure and HLA in healthy donors. Only in-frame clones appear in the TCRdb table, and some are missing; sequencing was by immunoSEQ multiplex PCR. The sample includes more than 300,000 clones, roughly 85% of them seen just once. The source material was PBMCs. These receptors originate from a woman aged 18 to 35 in good health and CMV-seronegative. CDR3s include the opening cysteine and the closing phenylalanine or tryptophan. The D gene is left open where the match is weak. Only part of the rows carry a size: once, few, many, or a class if the clone is expanded.

V,J,length,D,size,DNA,CDR3
TRBV6-1,TRBJ1-2,15,TRBD1,-,TGTGCCAGCAGTGGTGGTAAGGGGGCAGACTATGGCTACACCTTC,CASSGGKGADYGYTF
TRBV6-6,TRBJ2-7,12,-,-,TGTGCCGCGGGACAGTATGGCTACGAGCAGTACTTC,CAAGQYGYEQYF
TRBV28,TRBJ2-7,13,-,-,TGTGCCAGCAGTTCTCCAGGGGACCACGAGCAGTACTTC,CASSSPGDHEQYF
TRBV18,TRBJ2-2,14,TRBD1,-,TGTGCCAGCTCACCGGCAGGGGGCGGCGGGGAGCTGTTTTTT,CASSPAGGGGELFF
TRBV27,TRBJ2-7,15,-,-,TGTGCCAGCAGTGCCCCCTCCCGGGGGTCGTCCGAGCAGTACTTC,CASSAPSRGSSEQYF
TRBV7-2,TRBJ2-3,16,TRBD2,-,TGTGCCAGCAGCTTTCGACTAGCGGGGGGCACAGATACGCAGTATTTT,CASSFRLAGGTDTQYF
TRBV9,TRBJ2-7,13,TRBD1,few,TGTGCCAGCAGCCTGGGACAGGGCTACGAGCAGTACTTC,CASSLGQGYEQYF
TRBV15,TRBJ2-7,15,-,-,TGTGCCACCAGCAGTTTCCAGGGACTTCCCTACGAGCAGTACTTC,CATSSFQGLPYEQYF
TRBV4-2,TRBJ2-7,17,-,few,TGTGCCAGCAGCCAAGGCGCCGGGACATTGAGCTCCTACGAGCAGTACTTC,CASSQGAGTLSSYEQYF
TRBV7-3,TRBJ1-2,13,-,-,TGTGCCAGCAGCCGTGGGGGAGGGGCTGGCTACACCTTC,CASSRGGGAGYTF
TRBV5-4,TRBJ2-7,15,TRBD2,-,TGTGCCAGCAGCTTGGAGGCTAGCGGGACGTACGAGCAGTACTTC,CASSLEASGTYEQYF
TRBV10-1,TRBJ2-7,15,TRBD2,once,TGCGCCAGCATTTACAATCCGGGACTATCCTACGAGCAGTACTTC,CASIYNPGLSYEQYF
TRBV6-5,TRBJ2-7,15,TRBD1,-,TGTGCCAGCAGTTCCCCGGGACAGGGCGAGGACGAGCAGTACTTC,CASSSPGQGEDEQYF
TRBV5-4,TRBJ2-7,16,TRBD2,-,TGTGCCAGCAGCGAGACTAGCGGGAGGGCCTCAAGCGAGCAGTACTTC,CASSETSGRASSEQYF
TRBV14,TRBJ2-7,14,-,-,TGTGCCAGCAGCCAAGCGGGGATCACCTACGAGCAGTACTTC,CASSQAGITYEQYF
TRBV7-9,TRBJ2-5,14,TRBD2,-,TGTGCCAGCAGCTTAGAAGTGGTCGGGGGGGCCCAGTACTTC,CASSLEVVGGAQYF